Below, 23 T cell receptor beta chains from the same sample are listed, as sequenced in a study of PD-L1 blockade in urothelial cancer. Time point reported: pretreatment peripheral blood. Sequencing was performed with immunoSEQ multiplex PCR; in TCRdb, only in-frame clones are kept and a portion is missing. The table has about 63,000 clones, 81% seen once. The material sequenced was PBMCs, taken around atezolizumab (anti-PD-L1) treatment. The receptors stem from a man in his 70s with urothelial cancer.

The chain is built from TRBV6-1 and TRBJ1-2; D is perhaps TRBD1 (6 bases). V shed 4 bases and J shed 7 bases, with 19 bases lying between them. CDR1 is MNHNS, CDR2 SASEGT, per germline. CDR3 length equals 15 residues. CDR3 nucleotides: TGTGCCAGCAGTGTCCGGGGGGGCCGAATAGGTGGCTACACCTTC. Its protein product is CASSVRGGRIGGYTF.

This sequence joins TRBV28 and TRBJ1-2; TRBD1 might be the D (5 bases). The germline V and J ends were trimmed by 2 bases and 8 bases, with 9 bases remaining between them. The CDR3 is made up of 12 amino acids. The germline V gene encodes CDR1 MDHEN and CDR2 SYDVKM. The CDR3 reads CASSLGGYGYTF. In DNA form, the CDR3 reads TGTGCCAGCAGTTTAGGGGGGTACGGCTACACCTTC.

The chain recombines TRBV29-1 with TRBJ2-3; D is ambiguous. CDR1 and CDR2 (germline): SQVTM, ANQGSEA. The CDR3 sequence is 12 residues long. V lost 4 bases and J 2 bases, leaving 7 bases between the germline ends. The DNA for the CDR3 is TGCAGCGTTGGCGCTTTCACAGATACGCAGTATTTT. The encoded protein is CSVGAFTDTQYF.

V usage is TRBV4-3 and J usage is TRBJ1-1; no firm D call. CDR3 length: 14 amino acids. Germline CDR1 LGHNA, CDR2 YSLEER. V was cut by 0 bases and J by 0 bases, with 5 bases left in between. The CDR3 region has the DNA TGCGCCAGCAGCCAAGATCACATGAACACTGAAGCTTTCTTT. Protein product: CASSQDHMNTEAFF.

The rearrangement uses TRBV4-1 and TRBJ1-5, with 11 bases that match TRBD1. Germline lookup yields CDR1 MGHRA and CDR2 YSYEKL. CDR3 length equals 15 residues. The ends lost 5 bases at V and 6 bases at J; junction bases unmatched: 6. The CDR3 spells CASSYGQGAVQPQHF. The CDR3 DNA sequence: TGCGCCAGCAGCTACGGACAGGGGGCGGTTCAGCCCCAGCATTTT.

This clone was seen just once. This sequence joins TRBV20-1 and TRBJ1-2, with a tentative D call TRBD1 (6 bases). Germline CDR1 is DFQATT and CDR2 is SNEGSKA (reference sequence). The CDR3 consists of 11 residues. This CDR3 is CSGTGSYGYTF. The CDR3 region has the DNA TGCAGCGGAACAGGGAGCTATGGCTACACCTTC.

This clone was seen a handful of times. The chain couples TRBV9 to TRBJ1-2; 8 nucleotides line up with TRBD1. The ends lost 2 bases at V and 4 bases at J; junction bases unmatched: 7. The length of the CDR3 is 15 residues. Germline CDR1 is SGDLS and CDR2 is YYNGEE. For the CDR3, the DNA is TGTGCCAGCAGCGTCCACAGGGGGAGGGTCTATGGCTACACCTTC. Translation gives CASSVHRGRVYGYTF.

The CDR3 loop reads CASSQQGHSPLHF. CDR3 sequence (DNA): TGTGCCAGCAGCCAACAGGGACATTCACCCCTCCACTTT. The rearrangement uses TRBV6-6 and TRBJ1-6; TRBD1 might be the D (6 bases). Germline V gives CDR1 MNHNY, CDR2 SVGAGI (reference sequence). The CDR3 sequence is 13 residues long. The V end was cut by 6 bases, the J end by 8 bases, with 11 bases between.

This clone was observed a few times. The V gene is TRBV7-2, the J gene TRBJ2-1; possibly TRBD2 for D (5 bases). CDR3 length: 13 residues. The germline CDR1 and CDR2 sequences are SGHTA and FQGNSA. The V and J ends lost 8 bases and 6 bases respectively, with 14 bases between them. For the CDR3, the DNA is TGTGCCAGCCAGAGGGAGCGCGGCAATGAGCAGTTCTTC. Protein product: CASQRERGNEQFF.

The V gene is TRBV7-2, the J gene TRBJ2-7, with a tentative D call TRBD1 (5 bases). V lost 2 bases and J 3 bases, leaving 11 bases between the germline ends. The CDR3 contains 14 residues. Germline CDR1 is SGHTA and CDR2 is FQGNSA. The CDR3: CASSLQGSLYEQYF. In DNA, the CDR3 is TGTGCCAGCAGCTTACAGGGATCTCTCTACGAGCAGTACTTC. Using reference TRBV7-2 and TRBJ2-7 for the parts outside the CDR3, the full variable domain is GAGVSQSPSNKVTEKGKDVELRCDPISGHTALYWYRQSLGQGLEFLIYFQGNSAPDKSGLPSDRFSAERTGGSVSTLTIQRTQQEDSAVYLCASSLQGSLYEQYFGPGTRLTVT.

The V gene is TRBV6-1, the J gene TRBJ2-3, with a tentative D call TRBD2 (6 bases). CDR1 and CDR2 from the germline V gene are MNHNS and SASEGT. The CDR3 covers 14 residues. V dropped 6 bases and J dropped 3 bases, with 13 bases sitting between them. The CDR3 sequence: CASSEGGFTDTQYF. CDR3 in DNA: TGTGCCAGCAGCGAGGGAGGCTTTACAGATACGCAGTATTTT.

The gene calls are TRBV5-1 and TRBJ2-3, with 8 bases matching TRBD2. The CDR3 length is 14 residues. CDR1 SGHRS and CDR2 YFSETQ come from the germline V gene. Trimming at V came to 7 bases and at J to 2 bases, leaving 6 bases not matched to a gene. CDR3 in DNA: TGCGCCAGCCGGGAGGGGGGGGACACAGATACGCAGTATTTT. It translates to CASREGGDTDTQYF.

CDR3 nucleotide sequence: TGTGCCTGGAGGACAACAGGGTACCCTACAGATACGCAGTATTTT. It is translated as CAWRTTGYPTDTQYF. The V and J genes are TRBV30 and TRBJ2-3; weak D call: TRBD1 (6 bases). Trimming cost V 3 bases and J 3 bases, with 16 bases left between them. This CDR3 is 15 amino acids long. CDR1 and CDR2 from the germline V gene are GTSNPN and SVGIG (reference sequence).

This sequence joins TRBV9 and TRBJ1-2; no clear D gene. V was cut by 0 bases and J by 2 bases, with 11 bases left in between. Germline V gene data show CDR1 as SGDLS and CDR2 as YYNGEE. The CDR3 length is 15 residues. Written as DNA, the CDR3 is TGTGCCAGCAGCGTAGGGGGAGAATTGAACTATGGCTACACCTTC. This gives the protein CASSVGGELNYGYTF.

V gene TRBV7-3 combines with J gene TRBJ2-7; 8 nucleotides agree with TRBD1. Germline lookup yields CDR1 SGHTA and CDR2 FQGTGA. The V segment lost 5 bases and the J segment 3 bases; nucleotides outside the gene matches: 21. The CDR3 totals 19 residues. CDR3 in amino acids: CASSTGDRSAPPNYYEQYF. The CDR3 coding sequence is TGTGCCAGCAGCACCGGGGACAGGTCGGCCCCCCCCAACTACTACGAGCAGTACTTC.

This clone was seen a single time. CDR3 bases: TGTGCCACCAGCAGTCACAGGGGAAACACTGAAGCTTTCTTT. This sequence encodes CATSSHRGNTEAFF. The chain recombines TRBV15 with TRBJ1-1; 7 bases match TRBD1. Trimming cost V 3 bases and J 2 bases; bases outside gene matches: 3. The germline CDR1 and CDR2 sequences are LNHNV and YYDKDF (reference sequence). The CDR3 extends over 14 amino acids. Drawing the rest from reference TRBV15 and TRBJ1-1, the complete variable domain is DAMVIQNPRYQVTQFGKPVTLSCSQTLNHNVMYWYQQKSSQAPKLLFHYYDKDFNNEADTPDNFQSRRPNTSFCFLDIRSPGLGDTAMYLCATSSHRGNTEAFFGQGTRLTVV.

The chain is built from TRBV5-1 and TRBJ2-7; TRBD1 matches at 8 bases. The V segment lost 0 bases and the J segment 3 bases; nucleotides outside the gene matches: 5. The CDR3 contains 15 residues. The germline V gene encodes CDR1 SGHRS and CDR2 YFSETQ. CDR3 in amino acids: CASSLGRTGIYEQYF. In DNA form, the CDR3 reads TGCGCCAGCAGCTTGGGGCGGACAGGGATCTACGAGCAGTACTTC.

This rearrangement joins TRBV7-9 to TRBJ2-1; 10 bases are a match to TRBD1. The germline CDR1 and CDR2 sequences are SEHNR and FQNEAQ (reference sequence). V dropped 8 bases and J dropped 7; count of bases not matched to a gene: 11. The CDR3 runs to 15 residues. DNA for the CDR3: TGTGCCAGCGAGTTGACAGGGGGCGCATTTAATGAGCAGTTCTTC. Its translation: CASELTGGAFNEQFF.

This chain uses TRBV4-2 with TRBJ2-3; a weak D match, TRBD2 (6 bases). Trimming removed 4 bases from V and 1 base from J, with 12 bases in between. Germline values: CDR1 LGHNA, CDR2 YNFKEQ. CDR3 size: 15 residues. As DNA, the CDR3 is TGTGCCAGCAGCCCGCGGGGAGAGCGCACAGATACGCAGTATTTT. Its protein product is CASSPRGERTDTQYF.

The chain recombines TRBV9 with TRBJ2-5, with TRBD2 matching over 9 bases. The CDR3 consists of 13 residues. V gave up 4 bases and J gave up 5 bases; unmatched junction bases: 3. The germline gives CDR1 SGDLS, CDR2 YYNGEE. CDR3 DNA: TGTGCCAGCAGCACCAGCGGGGGGGAGACCCAGTACTTC. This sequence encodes CASSTSGGETQYF.

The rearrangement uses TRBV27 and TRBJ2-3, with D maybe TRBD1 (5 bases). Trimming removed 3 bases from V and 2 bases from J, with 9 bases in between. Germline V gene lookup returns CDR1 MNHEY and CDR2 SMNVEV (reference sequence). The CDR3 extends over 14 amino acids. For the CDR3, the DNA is TGTGCCAGCAGTTTGACAGTATACACAGATACGCAGTATTTT. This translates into CASSLTVYTDTQYF.

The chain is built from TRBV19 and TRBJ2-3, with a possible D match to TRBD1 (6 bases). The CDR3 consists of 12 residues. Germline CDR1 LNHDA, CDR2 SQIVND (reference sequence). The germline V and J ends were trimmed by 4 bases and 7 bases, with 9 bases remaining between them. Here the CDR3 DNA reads TGTGCCAGTAGTACGGGGACAAATACGCAGTATTTT. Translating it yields CASSTGTNTQYF.

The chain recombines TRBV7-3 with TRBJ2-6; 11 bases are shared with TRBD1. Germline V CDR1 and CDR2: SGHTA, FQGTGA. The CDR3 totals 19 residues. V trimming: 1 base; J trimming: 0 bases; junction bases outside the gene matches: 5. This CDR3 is CASSLRRTGGTSGANVLTF. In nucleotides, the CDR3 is TGTGCCAGCAGCTTAAGACGGACAGGGGGCACCTCTGGGGCCAACGTCCTGACTTTC.